This T cell receptor beta chain was profiled in a study of cytomegalovirus exposure and HLA in healthy donors. The wider study: In a previous analysis, approximately 110 million unique TCR beta sequences were found from 150 million to 200 million T cells.

PCR used 60 Vbeta primers and 13 Jbeta primers. Here immunoSEQ multiplex PCR was the method, and the copy in TCRdb shows in-frame clones only, minus some. This sample contains some 76,000 clones. Whole-study results and caveats: With DRB1 most and HLA-C fewest, TCR association rates differed between HLA loci in a later analysis.

V lost 0 bases and J 5 bases, leaving 16 bases between the germline ends. The germline gives CDR1 GTSNPN, CDR2 SVGIG (reference sequence). The CDR3 contains 15 residues. As regards this clone: Its antigen remains unknown.

The J gene is TRBJ2-5, the V gene TRBV30; unclear D gene. The sequenced material came from PBMCs. This receptor was obtained from a female donor in good health and CMV-seropositive. This CDR3 is CAWSVHSGFRETQYF. CDR3 nucleotide sequence: TGTGCCTGGAGTGTACATTCCGGGTTCCGGGAGACCCAGTACTTC.